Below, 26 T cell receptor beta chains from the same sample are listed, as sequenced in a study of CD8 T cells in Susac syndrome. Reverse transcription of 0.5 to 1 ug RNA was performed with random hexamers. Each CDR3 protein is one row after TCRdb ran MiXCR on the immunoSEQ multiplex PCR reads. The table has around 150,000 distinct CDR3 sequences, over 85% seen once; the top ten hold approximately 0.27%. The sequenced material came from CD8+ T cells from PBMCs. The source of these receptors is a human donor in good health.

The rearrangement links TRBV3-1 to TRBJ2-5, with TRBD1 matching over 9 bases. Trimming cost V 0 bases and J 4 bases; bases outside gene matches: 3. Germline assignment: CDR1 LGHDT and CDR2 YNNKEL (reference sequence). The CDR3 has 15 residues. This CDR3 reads CASSQDRDRAETQYF. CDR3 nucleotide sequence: TGTGCCAGCAGCCAAGACCGGGACAGGGCAGAGACCCAGTACTTC.

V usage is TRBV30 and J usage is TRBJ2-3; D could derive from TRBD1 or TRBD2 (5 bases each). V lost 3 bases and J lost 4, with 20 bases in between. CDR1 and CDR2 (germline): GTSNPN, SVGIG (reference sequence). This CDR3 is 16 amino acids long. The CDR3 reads CAWSTQGGGTADTQYF. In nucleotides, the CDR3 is TGTGCCTGGAGCACCCAGGGTGGAGGTACTGCAGATACGCAGTATTTT.

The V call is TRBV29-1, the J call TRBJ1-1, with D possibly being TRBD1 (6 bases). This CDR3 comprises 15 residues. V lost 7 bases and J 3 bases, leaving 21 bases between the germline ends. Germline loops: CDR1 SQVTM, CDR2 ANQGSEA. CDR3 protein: CSALQGAGIDTEAFF. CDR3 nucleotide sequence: TGCAGCGCTCTACAGGGAGCGGGAATCGACACTGAAGCTTTCTTT.

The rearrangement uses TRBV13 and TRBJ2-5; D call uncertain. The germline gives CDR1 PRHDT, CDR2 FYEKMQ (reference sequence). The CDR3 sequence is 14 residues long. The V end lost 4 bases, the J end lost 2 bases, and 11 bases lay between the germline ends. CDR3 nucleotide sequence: TGTGCCAGCAGCTCTACCGAGTTACAAGAGACCCAGTACTTC. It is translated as CASSSTELQETQYF. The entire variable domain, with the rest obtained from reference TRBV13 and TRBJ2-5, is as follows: AAGVIQSPRHLIKEKRETATLKCYPIPRHDTVYWYQQGPGQDPQFLISFYEKMQSDKGSIPDRFSAQQFSDYHSELNMSSLELGDSALYFCASSSTELQETQYFGPGTRLLVL.

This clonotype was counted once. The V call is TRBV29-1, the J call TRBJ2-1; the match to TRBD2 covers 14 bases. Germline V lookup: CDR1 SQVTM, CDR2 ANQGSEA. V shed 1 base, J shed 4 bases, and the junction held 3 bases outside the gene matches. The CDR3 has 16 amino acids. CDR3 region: CSVEGGLAGEYNEQFF. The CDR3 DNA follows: TGCAGCGTTGAAGGGGGACTAGCGGGAGAGTACAATGAGCAGTTCTTC.

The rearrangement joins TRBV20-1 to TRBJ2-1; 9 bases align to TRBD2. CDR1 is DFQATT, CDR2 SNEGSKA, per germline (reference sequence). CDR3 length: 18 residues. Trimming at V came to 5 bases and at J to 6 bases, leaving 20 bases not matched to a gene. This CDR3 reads CSARNLIVAGVPLNEQFF. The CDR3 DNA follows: TGCAGTGCTCGAAACCTCATCGTAGCGGGAGTACCTCTCAATGAGCAGTTCTTC.

The CDR3 DNA reads as TGCAGTGCTAGAGGCCCGGGAGTAAGGGCAGATACGCAGTATTTT. Translated: CSARGPGVRADTQYF. The rearrangement links TRBV20-1 to TRBJ2-3, with a tentative D call TRBD2 (6 bases). CDR1 and CDR2 from the germline V gene are DFQATT and SNEGSKA (reference sequence). Between the trimmed V and J ends, which lost 1 base and 4 bases, there was a span of 15 bases. This CDR3 contains 15 residues.

CDR3 sequence reads: CASSDPGGNEQFF. The CDR3 DNA is TGTGCCAGCAGCGACCCAGGGGGCAATGAGCAGTTCTTC. The chain is built from TRBV9 and TRBJ2-1; 7 bases are a match to TRBD1. The CDR3 covers 13 residues. Looked up from germline, CDR1 is SGDLS and CDR2 is YYNGEE. Unmatched junction bases numbered 3, after V lost 3 bases and J lost 6 bases.

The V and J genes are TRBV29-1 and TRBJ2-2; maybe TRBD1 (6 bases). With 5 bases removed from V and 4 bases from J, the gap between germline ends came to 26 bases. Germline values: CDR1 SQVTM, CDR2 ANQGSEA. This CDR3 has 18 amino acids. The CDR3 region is CSVIVRQVFRRATGELFF. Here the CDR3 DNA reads TGCAGCGTTATTGTAAGACAGGTTTTCCGGCGGGCCACCGGGGAGCTGTTTTTT.

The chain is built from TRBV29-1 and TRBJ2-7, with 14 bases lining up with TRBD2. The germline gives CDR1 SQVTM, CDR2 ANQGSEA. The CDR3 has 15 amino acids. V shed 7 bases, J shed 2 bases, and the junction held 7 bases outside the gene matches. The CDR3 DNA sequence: TGCAGCGCCGGTCCGACTAGCGGGAGGGCCTACGAGCAGTACTTC. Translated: CSAGPTSGRAYEQYF.

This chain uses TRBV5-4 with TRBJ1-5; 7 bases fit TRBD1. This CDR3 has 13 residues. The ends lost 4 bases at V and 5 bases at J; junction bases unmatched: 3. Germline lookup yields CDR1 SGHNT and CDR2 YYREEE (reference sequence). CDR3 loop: CASSPDRDQPQHF. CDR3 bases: TGTGCCAGCAGCCCTGACAGGGATCAGCCCCAGCATTTT.

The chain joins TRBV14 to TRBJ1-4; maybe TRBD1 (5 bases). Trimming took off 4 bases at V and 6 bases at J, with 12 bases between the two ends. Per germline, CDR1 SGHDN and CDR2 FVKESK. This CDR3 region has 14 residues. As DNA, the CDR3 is TGTGCCAGCAGCCCCCCAGGGAGTTATGAAAAACTGTTTTTT. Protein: CASSPPGSYEKLFF.

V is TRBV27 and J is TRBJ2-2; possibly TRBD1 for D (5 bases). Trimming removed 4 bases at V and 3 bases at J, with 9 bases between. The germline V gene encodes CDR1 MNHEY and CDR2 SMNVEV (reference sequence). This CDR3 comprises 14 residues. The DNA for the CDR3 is TGTGCCAGCAGTTGGGGCTCGGACACCGGGGAGCTGTTTTTT. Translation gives CASSWGSDTGELFF.

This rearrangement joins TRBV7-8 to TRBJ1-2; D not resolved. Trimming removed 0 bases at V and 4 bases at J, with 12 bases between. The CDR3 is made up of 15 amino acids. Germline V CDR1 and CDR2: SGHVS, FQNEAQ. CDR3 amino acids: CASSLAIGSSYGYTF. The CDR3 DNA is TGTGCCAGCAGCTTAGCAATCGGCAGTTCCTATGGCTACACCTTC.

Here the CDR3 reads CASSPRRETNQETQYF. The CDR3 bases are TGTGCCAGCAGCCCCAGGCGGGAGACCAACCAAGAGACCCAGTACTTC. This rearrangement joins TRBV7-9 to TRBJ2-5; 7 bases match TRBD2. Germline CDR1 is SEHNR and CDR2 is FQNEAQ (reference sequence). The CDR3 totals 16 residues. V lost 5 bases, J lost 0 bases, and 9 bases stayed unmatched.

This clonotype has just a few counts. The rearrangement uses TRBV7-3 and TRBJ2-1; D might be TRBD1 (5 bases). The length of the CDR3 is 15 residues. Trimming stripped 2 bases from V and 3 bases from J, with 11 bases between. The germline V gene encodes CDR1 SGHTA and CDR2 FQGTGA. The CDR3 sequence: CASSLSPTGYNEQFF. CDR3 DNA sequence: TGTGCCAGCAGCTTATCCCCCACAGGCTACAATGAGCAGTTCTTC.

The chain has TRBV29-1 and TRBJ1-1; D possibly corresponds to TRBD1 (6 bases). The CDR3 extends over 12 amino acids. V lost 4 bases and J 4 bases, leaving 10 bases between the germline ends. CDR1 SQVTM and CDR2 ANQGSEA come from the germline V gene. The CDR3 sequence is CSVVKGGTEAFF. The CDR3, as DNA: TGCAGCGTTGTGAAAGGGGGCACTGAAGCTTTCTTT.

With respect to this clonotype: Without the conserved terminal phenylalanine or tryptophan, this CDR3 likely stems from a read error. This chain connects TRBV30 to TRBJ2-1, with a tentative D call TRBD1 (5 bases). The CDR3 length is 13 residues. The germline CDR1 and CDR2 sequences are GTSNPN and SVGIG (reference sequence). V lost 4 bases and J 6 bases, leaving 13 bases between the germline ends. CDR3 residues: CAWNSAGPNEQFS. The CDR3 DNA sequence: TGTGCCTGGAATTCTGCAGGGCCCAATGAGCAGTTCTCC.

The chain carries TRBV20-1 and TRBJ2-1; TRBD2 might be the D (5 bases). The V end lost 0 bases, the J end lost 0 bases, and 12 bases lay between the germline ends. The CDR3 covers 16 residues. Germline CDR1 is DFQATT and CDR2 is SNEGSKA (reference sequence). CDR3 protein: CSARDWGAASYNEQFF. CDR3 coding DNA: TGCAGTGCTAGAGATTGGGGAGCGGCCTCCTACAATGAGCAGTTCTTC.

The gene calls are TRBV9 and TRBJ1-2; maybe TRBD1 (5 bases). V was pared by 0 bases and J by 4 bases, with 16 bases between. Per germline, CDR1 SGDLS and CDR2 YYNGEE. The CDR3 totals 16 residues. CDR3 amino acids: CASSVAVGDAGYGYTF. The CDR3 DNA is TGTGCCAGCAGCGTAGCCGTGGGGGACGCCGGCTATGGCTACACCTTC.

The CDR3: CASSVVAGNYGYTF. CDR3 bases: TGTGCCAGCAGCGTAGTAGCCGGGAACTATGGCTACACCTTC. The chain uses TRBV9 and TRBJ1-2; the D is unclear. This CDR3 contains 14 residues. The germline gives CDR1 SGDLS, CDR2 YYNGEE. With 0 bases removed from V and 2 bases from J, the gap between germline ends came to 8 bases.

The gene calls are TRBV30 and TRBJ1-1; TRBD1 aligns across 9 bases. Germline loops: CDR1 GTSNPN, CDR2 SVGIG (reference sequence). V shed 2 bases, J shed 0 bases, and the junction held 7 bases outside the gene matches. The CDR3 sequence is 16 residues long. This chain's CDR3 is CAWSPRDRELNTEAFF. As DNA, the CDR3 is TGTGCCTGGAGTCCCCGGGACAGGGAGTTGAACACTGAAGCTTTCTTT.

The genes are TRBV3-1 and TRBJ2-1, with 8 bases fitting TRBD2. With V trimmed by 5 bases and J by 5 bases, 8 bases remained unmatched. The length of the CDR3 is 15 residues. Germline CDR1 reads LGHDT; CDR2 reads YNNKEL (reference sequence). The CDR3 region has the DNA TGTGCCAGCAGCAGCGGGCAGCGGGAGAACAATGAGCAGTTCTTC. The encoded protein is CASSSGQRENNEQFF.

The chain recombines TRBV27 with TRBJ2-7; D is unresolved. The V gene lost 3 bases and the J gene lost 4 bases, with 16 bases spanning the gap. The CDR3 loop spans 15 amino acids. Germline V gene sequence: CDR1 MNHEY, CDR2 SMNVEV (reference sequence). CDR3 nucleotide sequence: TGTGCCAGCAGTTTTGGTGACGCACCTTCGTACGAGCAGTACTTC. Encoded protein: CASSFGDAPSYEQYF.

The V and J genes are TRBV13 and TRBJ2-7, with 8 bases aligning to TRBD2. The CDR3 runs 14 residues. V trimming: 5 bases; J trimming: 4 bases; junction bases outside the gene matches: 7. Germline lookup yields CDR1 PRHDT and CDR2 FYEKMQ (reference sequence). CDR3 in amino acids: CASSPSGRRYEQYF. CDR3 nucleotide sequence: TGTGCCAGCAGCCCAAGCGGGAGACGGTACGAGCAGTACTTC.

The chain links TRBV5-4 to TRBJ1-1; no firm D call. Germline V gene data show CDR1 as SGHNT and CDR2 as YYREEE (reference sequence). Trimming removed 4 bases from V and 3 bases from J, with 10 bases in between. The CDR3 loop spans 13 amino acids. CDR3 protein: CASSGPRDTEAFF. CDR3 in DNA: TGTGCCAGCAGCGGACCTAGGGACACTGAAGCTTTCTTT.